These 7 T cell receptor beta chains were all obtained from the same sample, sequenced in a study of neurological immune-mediated disorders. TCRdb re-analysed the 5' RACE reads in MiXCR, keeping a single row per CDR3 protein. The sample holds tens of thousands of distinct CDR3 sequences; about a tenth are singletons and the top ten take 5.3%. Sequenced sample: PBMCs. Receptor source: a man in his sixties or seventies with HTLV-1-associated myelopathy (HAM/TSP).

The gene calls are TRBV12-3 or TRBV12-4 and TRBJ2-7; D remains ambiguous. The CDR3 sequence is 14 residues long. V was clipped by 5 bases and J by 2 bases, with 13 bases between them. In DNA form, the CDR3 reads TGTGCCAGCAGTCTAATTGGAGTTGCCTACGAGCAGTACTTC. Protein product: CASSLIGVAYEQYF.

This clonotype has only a few counts. In DNA, the CDR3 is TGTGCCAGCAGATCGACGGGGTCTAATGAAAAACTGTTTTTT. Protein product: CASRSTGSNEKLFF. The gene calls are TRBV7-9 and TRBJ1-4; D gene unclear. CDR3 size: 14 residues. Looked up from germline, CDR1 is SEHNR and CDR2 is FQNEAQ (reference sequence). V was pared by 6 bases and J by 3 bases, with 11 bases between. The full variable domain, its missing parts supplied by reference TRBV7-9 and TRBJ1-4, is DTGVSQNPRHKITKRGQNVTFRCDPISEHNRLYWYRQTLGQGPEFLTYFQNEAQLEKSRLLSDRFSAERPKGSFSTLEIQRTEQGDSAMYLCASRSTGSNEKLFFGSGTQLSVL.

About this clonotype: A much larger clonotype is one base distant, so this may be a read error. The chain couples TRBV29-1 to TRBJ2-6, with D perhaps given as TRBD1 or TRBD2 (5 bases each). In germline, CDR1 is SQVTM, CDR2 ANQGSEA. This CDR3 has 11 residues. Trimming stripped 8 bases from V and 12 bases from J, with 14 bases between. The CDR3 DNA sequence: TGCAGCATTGCAGGGACCGGCGTCCTGACTTTC. It yields the protein CSIAGTGVLTF.

The chain is built from TRBV14 and TRBJ2-4; D is perhaps TRBD1 (6 bases). Germline CDR1 and CDR2: SGHDN and FVKESK. This CDR3 region has 13 residues. Trimming shortened V by 1 base and J by 12 bases, and 13 bases separated the two germline ends. CDR3 residues: CASSQVQGKTQYF. In DNA, the CDR3 is TGTGCCAGCAGCCAAGTGCAGGGGAAGACTCAGTACTTC.

This clonotype was found many times. The V and J genes are TRBV12-3 or TRBV12-4 and TRBJ2-1; TRBD2 agrees at 12 bases. Trimming removed 1 base from V and 4 bases from J; junction bases left unmatched: 5. The length of the CDR3 is 17 residues. DNA for the CDR3: TGTGCCAGCAGTTTAGGAGGACTAGCGGGGACTTACAATGAGCAGTTCTTC. This translates into CASSLGGLAGTYNEQFF.

V gene TRBV11-2 combines with J gene TRBJ2-4; the D is unclear. The CDR3 totals 12 residues. Trimming took 4 bases from V and 9 from J, leaving 10 bases between them. CDR1 SGHAT and CDR2 FQNNGV come from the germline V gene. Written as DNA, the CDR3 is TGTGCCAGCAGCTCTATCCTTCCCATTCAGTACTTC. Protein: CASSSILPIQYF. Full variable domain (outside the CDR3, taken from reference TRBV11-2 and TRBJ2-4): EAGVAQSPRYKIIEKRQSVAFWCNPISGHATLYWYQQILGQGPKLLIQFQNNGVVDDSQLPKDRFSAERLKGVDSTLKIQPAKLEDSAVYLCASSSILPIQYFGAGTRLSVL.

This clonotype was detected many times. The chain employs TRBV14 and TRBJ2-1; D remains ambiguous. The CDR3 runs to 13 residues. Per the germline V gene, CDR1 is SGHDN and CDR2 is FVKESK. V dropped 1 base and J dropped 10 bases, with 11 bases sitting between them. CDR3 coding DNA: TGTGCCAGCAGCCAAGCTAGGCCAATGGAGCAGTTCTTC. Translated: CASSQARPMEQFF.